Listed below are T cell receptor beta chains from one sample, sequenced in a study of spatial heterogeneity in lung cancer. One entry per CDR3 protein, called by TCRdb with MiXCR from the 5' RACE reads. In the table there are about 80,000 distinct CDR3 sequences, around 21% of which are singletons. Sequenced material: PBMCs, taken at surgery. All receptors derive from a male donor with early-stage non-small cell lung cancer. CDR3s include the opening cysteine and the closing phenylalanine or tryptophan. A D gene is named only where the DNA matches it firmly. A clone size is listed for some rows: how often the clone was seen (once, few, many), or a class if it is expanded.

v_gene	abundance	d_gene	j_gene	CDR3nt	CDR3aa
TRBV7-3	.	.	TRBJ1-1	TGTGCCAGCAGTTGGGGACACCAGAACACTGAAGCTTTCTTT	CASSWGHQNTEAFF
TRBV6-2/TRBV6-3	.	.	TRBJ2-1	TGTGCCAGCATCGCAGGGGGGACGTTCCTCAATGAGCAGTTCTTC	CASIAGGTFLNEQFF
TRBV20-1	.	TRBD2	TRBJ2-1	TGCAGTGCTAGTAGAGCTAGCGGGGGAGTCAATGAGCAGTTCTTC	CSASRASGGVNEQFF
TRBV6-5	.	.	TRBJ1-2	TGTGCCAGCAGTTACGGGTCCGGGAAAGGCTATGGCTACACCTTC	CASSYGSGKGYGYTF
TRBV5-4	.	TRBD2	TRBJ2-7	TGTGCCAGCAGCTCTAGCGGGAACTCCTACGAGCAGTACTTC	CASSSSGNSYEQYF
TRBV20-1	few	.	TRBJ1-4	TGCAGTGCTAGAGCGATCCCGGATGAAAAACTGTTTTTT	CSARAIPDEKLFF
TRBV29-1	.	TRBD1	TRBJ1-1	TGCAGCGTCTCCCCAGGGGGCGGAATCGGGGTCTTAGATCCGGAATCGGCTTTCTTT	CSVSPGGGIGVLDPESAFF
TRBV5-6	many	TRBD1	TRBJ2-7	TGTGCCAGCAGCTTTTTGACAGGGAACTTCCCGGACGAGCAGTACTTC	CASSFLTGNFPDEQYF
TRBV12-3/TRBV12-4	.	.	TRBJ1-5	TGTGCCAGCAGTCCCGGGGAACGCTCTGATCAACCCCAGCATTTT	CASSPGERSDQPQHF
TRBV10-3	.	.	TRBJ1-4	TGTGCCACCGCCAGGGTCTCCGATGAAAAACTGTTTTTT	CATARVSDEKLFF
TRBV30	many	.	TRBJ2-1	TGTGCCTGGAGTGTACGTAGTAGCGGCCAGAATGAGCAGTTCTTC	CAWSVRSSGQNEQFF
TRBV5-4	.	TRBD2	TRBJ2-2	TGTGCCAGCAGCTTAGGATTAGCGGGAGGGCTTACCGGGGAGCTGTTTTTT	CASSLGLAGGLTGELFF
TRBV7-2	.	TRBD2	TRBJ2-5	TGTGCCAGCAGCACCAGGGTCTCGGGAGGGGAGACCCAGTACTTC	CASSTRVSGGETQYF
TRBV6-5	many	.	TRBJ2-7	TGTGCCAGCAGCTCCGACCCTTCCTACGAGCAGTACTTC	CASSSDPSYEQYF
TRBV19	.	.	TRBJ2-3	TGTGCCAGTAGTATGTTCTCCGTCGGAGATACGCAGTATTTT	CASSMFSVGDTQYF
TRBV28	.	.	TRBJ2-1	TGTGCCAGCAGCCGCGTGTGGTGGGAGCAGTTCTTC	CASSRVWWEQFF
TRBV5-1	once	.	TRBJ2-7	TGCGCCAGCAGCTTGGTGGACACTGGAAATAAGCAGTACTTC	CASSLVDTGNKQYF
TRBV4-2	few	TRBD2	TRBJ2-2	TGTGCCAGCAGCCAAGAACTAGCGGGTGCGGGCGGGGAGCTGTTTTTT	CASSQELAGAGGELFF
TRBV9	few	TRBD2	TRBJ2-3	TGTGCCAGCAGCGTATTTTCTAGCGGGGAGGCCGATACGCAGTATTTT	CASSVFSSGEADTQYF
TRBV4-1	.	TRBD2	TRBJ2-7	TGCGCCAGCAGCCACATAGCGGGAGCAGGATACGAGCAGTACTTC	CASSHIAGAGYEQYF
TRBV28	few	TRBD2	TRBJ2-7	TGTGCCAGCAGGGTAAGCGGGACGGGGCCTTTCGAGCAGTACTTC	CASRVSGTGPFEQYF
TRBV9	few	.	TRBJ1-1	TGTGCCAGCACCCCCGGCGGGGTGAACACTGAAGCTTTCTTT	CASTPGGVNTEAFF
TRBV2	.	.	TRBJ2-3	TGTGCCATCGCAGGGACGCGAAGCACAGATACGCAGTATTTT	CAIAGTRSTDTQYF
TRBV4-1	.	TRBD1	TRBJ1-1	TGCGCCAGCAGCCTTGACAGGGGGTCGATAGGTCTCACTGAAGCTTTCTTT	CASSLDRGSIGLTEAFF
TRBV18	.	TRBD1	TRBJ1-4	TGTGCCAGCTCATCGACAGGGAACCCGTCTGAAAAACTGTTTTTT	CASSSTGNPSEKLFF
TRBV5-4	few	TRBD2	TRBJ2-3	TGTGCCAGCAGCCAATACGGGGGGGCCACAGATACGCAGTATTTT	CASSQYGGATDTQYF
TRBV6-5	many	TRBD1	TRBJ1-1	TGTGCCAGCAGTTACTCGACAGGGAAGAGCACTGAAGCTTTCTTT	CASSYSTGKSTEAFF
TRBV5-1	.	TRBD2	TRBJ2-1	TGCGCCAGCAGCTTGACGACTAGCGGAGCCAGCTCCTACAATGAGCAGTTCTTC	CASSLTTSGASSYNEQFF
TRBV5-1	.	.	TRBJ1-6	TGCGCCAGCAGCAACCGGACGGATATTAATTCACCCCTCCACTTT	CASSNRTDINSPLHF
TRBV4-2	.	.	TRBJ2-1	TGTGCCAGCAGCCAAGATACCCGGGTTTACAATGAGCAGTTCTTC	CASSQDTRVYNEQFF
TRBV19	.	.	TRBJ2-2	TGTGCCAGTAGTATAGGCGAGAACACCGGGGAGCTGTTTTTT	CASSIGENTGELFF
TRBV5-6	.	.	TRBJ2-5	TGTGCCAGCAGCTTGGTAAGGGCAGAACAAGAGACCCAGTACTTC	CASSLVRAEQETQYF
TRBV2	.	TRBD2	TRBJ2-1	TGTGCCAGCAGTGAAGTCGTAGGACTAGCGGGGGACAATGAGCAGTTCTTC	CASSEVVGLAGDNEQFF
TRBV12-3/TRBV12-4	few	.	TRBJ1-2	TGTGCCAGCAGTTTAGATGCGAATAACTATGGCTACACCTTC	CASSLDANNYGYTF
TRBV12-3/TRBV12-4	.	.	TRBJ1-1	TGTGCCAGCAGTTTAACCAGGGCTGGGAGCACTGAAGCTTTCTTT	CASSLTRAGSTEAFF
TRBV4-2	many	TRBD2	TRBJ2-1	TGTGCCAGCAGCCAAGATTCTAGCGGGGGGGCCAATGAGCAGTTCTTC	CASSQDSSGGANEQFF
TRBV4-3	few	.	TRBJ1-1	TGCGCCAGCAGCCACCCACAGGGCGTGGGGCCTAATGAAGCTTTCTTT	CASSHPQGVGPNEAFF
TRBV20-1	few	.	TRBJ1-1	TGCAGTGCTAGATGGACAGTTGAAGCTTTCTTT	CSARWTVEAFF
TRBV5-4	.	.	TRBJ1-6	TGTGCCAGCAGCTTGGGAGCAGGAGGAGAATCACCCCTCCACTTT	CASSLGAGGESPLHF
TRBV7-2	few	TRBD2	TRBJ2-3	TGTGCCAGCAGCTTAGATGGCGGGGGGGCAAATACGCAGTATTTT	CASSLDGGGANTQYF
TRBV27	few	.	TRBJ2-3	TGTGCCAGCAGTTTATCCAGGGCAGATACGCAGTATTTT	CASSLSRADTQYF
TRBV2	.	.	TRBJ1-1	TGTGCCAGCAGGAGGGACTCATCTGAAGCTTTCTTT	CASRRDSSEAFF
TRBV9	.	TRBD2	TRBJ2-2	TGTGCCAGCAGCCCCCACCGTGCCCAGCGGGGCTACACCGGGGAGCTGTTTTTT	CASSPHRAQRGYTGELFF
TRBV11-2	few	TRBD1	TRBJ2-3	TGTGCCAGCAGCTTAGATCCGGGACAGGGAGGACCTCGAGATACGCAGTATTTT	CASSLDPGQGGPRDTQYF